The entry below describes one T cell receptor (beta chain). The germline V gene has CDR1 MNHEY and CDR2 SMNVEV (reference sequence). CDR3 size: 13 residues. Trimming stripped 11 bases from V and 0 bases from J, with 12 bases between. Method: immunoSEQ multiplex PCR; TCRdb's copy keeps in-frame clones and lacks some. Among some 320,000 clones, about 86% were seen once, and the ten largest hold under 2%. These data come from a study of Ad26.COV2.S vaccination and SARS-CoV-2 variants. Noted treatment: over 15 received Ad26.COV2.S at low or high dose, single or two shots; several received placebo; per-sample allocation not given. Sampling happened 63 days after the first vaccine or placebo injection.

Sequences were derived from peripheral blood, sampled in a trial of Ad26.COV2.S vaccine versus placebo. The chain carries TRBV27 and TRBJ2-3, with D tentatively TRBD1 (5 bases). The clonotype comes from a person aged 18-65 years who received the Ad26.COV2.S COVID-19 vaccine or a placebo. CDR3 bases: TGTGCCGCCCGTGACAGTAGCACAGATACGCAGTATTTT. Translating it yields CAARDSSTDTQYF.